This TCR beta chain originates from a study of blood T cell repertoires in COVID-19. Across about 22 US areas, participants ranged in age from roughly 18 to 95 years. Recovered status applied to Cohort 3 donors who had two consecutive negative PCRs. It also applied to those with clearance or with symptom resolution. The germline gives CDR1 KGHSH, CDR2 LQKENI. This CDR3 contains 11 residues. Trimming cost V 6 bases and J 9 bases, with 9 bases left between them. This clone was counted a few times. Method: immunoSEQ multiplex PCR; TCRdb's copy keeps in-frame clones and lacks some. The sample consists of some 150,000 clones, roughly three quarters of them appearing once.

Sequences were obtained from PBMCs or T cells enriched from blood (not recorded which). The V call is TRBV18, the J call TRBJ2-1; possibly TRBD2 for D (5 bases). The TCR originated in a woman between 50 and 59 years old who had recovered from COVID-19. Here the CDR3 reads CASSLGGEQFF. CDR3 nucleotide sequence: TGTGCCAGCTCCCTTGGAGGTGAGCAGTTCTTC. Filled out from reference TRBV18 and TRBJ2-1, the complete variable domain reads NAGVMQNPRHLVRRRGQEARLRCSPMKGHSHVYWYRQLPEEGLKFMVYLQKENIIDESGMPKERFSAEFPKEGPSILRIQQVVRGDSAAYFCASSLGGEQFFGPGTRLTVL.